The T cell receptor (beta chain) described here comes from a study of control samples from healthy donors and cancer patients. The CDR3 is 12 residues long. The germline V gene has CDR1 LNHDA and CDR2 SQIVND (reference sequence). The V end lost 3 bases, the J end lost 5 bases, and 7 bases lay between the germline ends. TCRdb's copy holds only in-frame clones and misses some; the assay was immunoSEQ multiplex PCR. The data show around 120,000 clones, with about 95% seen just once and 3.6% held by the top ten. What was sequenced was blood. The V call is TRBV19, the J call TRBJ1-2; D is undetermined. This clonotype was sampled from a man aged 25-40 years in good health. The CDR3 sequence: CASSMAGYGYTF. DNA for the CDR3: TGTGCCAGTAGTATGGCCGGGTATGGCTACACCTTC.